A selection of T cell receptor beta chains follows, all from one sample in a study of PD-1 blockade in mismatch repair-deficient tumors. The method was immunoSEQ multiplex PCR; TCRdb's version includes in-frame clones alone and lacks a portion of them. The sample consists of about 63,000 clones, around 88% of them appearing once. The sample in question was peripheral blood, obtained 52 weeks after starting pembrolizumab. Receptors originate from an adult with mismatch repair-deficient cancer. CDR3s include the opening cysteine and the closing phenylalanine or tryptophan. A D gene is named only where the DNA matches it firmly. Where a row states a size, it is once, few, many or the class of an expanded clone; other rows omit it.

TRBJ2-7,TRBV5-1,13,NA,NA,TGCGCCAGCAGCTTAGCGGGCACTTACGAGCAGTACTTC,CASSLAGTYEQYF
TRBJ2-5,TRBV27,14,NA,TRBD2,TGTGCCAGCAGTCCACTAGCGGGAGGAGAGACCCAGTACTTC,CASSPLAGGETQYF
TRBJ1-2,TRBV5-1,16,NA,TRBD1,TGCGCCAGCAGCCCGGGACAGGGTATAGATATGGATGGCTACACCTTC,CASSPGQGIDMDGYTF
TRBJ1-4,TRBV10-2,15,once,NA,TGCGCCAGCAGTGGGATAGAACAGGGTAATGAAAAACTGTTTTTT,CASSGIEQGNEKLFF
TRBJ2-7,TRBV19,14,NA,TRBD1,TGTGCCAGTAGTATAGGGGACAGGGGTTACGAGCAGTACTTC,CASSIGDRGYEQYF
TRBJ2-7,TRBV19,14,few,TRBD1,TGTGCCAGTAGCTATGGGACAGGGTCCTCCGAGCAGTACTTC,CASSYGTGSSEQYF
TRBJ2-7,TRBV16,12,few,NA,TGTGCCAGCAGCCAATTTCCCTATGAGCAGTACTTC,CASSQFPYEQYF
TRBJ1-6,TRBV25-1,16,once,NA,TGTGCCAGCAGTGAGGAAGGGGGCTCCTATAATTCACCCCTCCACTTT,CASSEEGGSYNSPLHF
TRBJ2-7,TRBV21-1,10,NA,NA,TGCTCCAGGGGGGGCTACGAGCAGTACTTC,CSRGGYEQYF
TRBJ1-1,TRBV7-8,19,NA,TRBD1,TGTGCCAGCAGCTTAGGTGTTCGGACAGGGGGTACGGGGAACACTGAAGCTTTCTTT,CASSLGVRTGGTGNTEAFF
TRBJ1-3,TRBV30,13,once,NA,TGTGCTAACCGTGGGGACTTCGGAAACACCATATATTTT,CANRGDFGNTIYF
TRBJ2-2,TRBV4-1,18,NA,TRBD1,TGCGCCAGCAGCCTCAAAAGACACAGGGGGCCGAACACCGGGGAGCTGTTTTTT,CASSLKRHRGPNTGELFF
TRBJ1-2,TRBV7-8,15,NA,NA,TGTGCCAGCAGCTTACGGGGGGAAGCTAACTATGGCTACACCTTC,CASSLRGEANYGYTF
TRBJ2-7,TRBV9,15,NA,NA,TGTGCCAGCAGCGCCTACCTAGGTAGCTCCTACGAGCAGTACTTC,CASSAYLGSSYEQYF
TRBJ1-4,TRBV19,15,NA,TRBD1,TGTGCCAGTAGTATTCAGGGGGCTGGTAATGAAAAACTGTTTTTT,CASSIQGAGNEKLFF
TRBJ1-1,TRBV19,14,NA,NA,TGTGCCAGTAGTATATCGCGTGGGAACACTGAAGCTTTCTTT,CASSISRGNTEAFF
TRBJ2-5,TRBV7-9,14,NA,NA,TGTGCCAGCAGCCGCCGGGAGCTAATAGAGACCCAGTACTTC,CASSRRELIETQYF
TRBJ2-3,TRBV13,16,NA,TRBD2,TGTGCCAGCAGCTTCGTGACTAGCGGGGGGTCAGATACGCAGTATTTT,CASSFVTSGGSDTQYF
TRBJ2-7,TRBV30,13,NA,NA,TGTGCCTGGAGTGTAGGGGGTACCTACGAGCAGTACTTC,CAWSVGGTYEQYF
TRBJ1-4,TRBV2,14,NA,NA,TGTGCCAGCAGGGACCCAGGGGCGGATGAAAAACTGTTTTTT,CASRDPGADEKLFF
TRBJ1-3,TRBV15,17,NA,TRBD1,TGTGCCACCAGCAGAGCCTTTTTGGGACAGGGAGGAAACACCATATATTTT,CATSRAFLGQGGNTIYF
TRBJ1-1,TRBV19,15,NA,NA,TGTGCCAGTAGTAGACTCACGGGGATGAACACTGAAGCTTTCTTT,CASSRLTGMNTEAFF
TRBJ2-7,TRBV19,15,once,NA,TGTGCCAGTAGTACGACTGTAAATCAAATCTACGAGCAGTACTTC,CASSTTVNQIYEQYF
TRBJ1-4,TRBV27,17,NA,TRBD1,TGTGCCAGCAGTTTATTGGGACAGGGAAATGCTAATGAAAAACTGTTTTTT,CASSLLGQGNANEKLFF
TRBJ2-3,TRBV4-1,17,NA,TRBD2,TGCGCCAGCAGACTCTTCCCTAGCGGGAGGAGCACAGATACGCAGTATTTT,CASRLFPSGRSTDTQYF
TRBJ1-2,TRBV7-2,11,NA,NA,NA,CASSLVGQGAF
TRBJ2-2,TRBV18,16,few,TRBD2,TGTGCCAGCTCACCCGACGGGAGGGCCCACACCGGGGAGCTGTTTTTT,CASSPDGRAHTGELFF
TRBJ2-7,TRBV10-3,15,NA,NA,TGTGCCATCAGTGATTGGGGGACTGGCTCCTACGAGCAGTACTTC,CAISDWGTGSYEQYF
TRBJ2-7,TRBV7-2,15,once,NA,TGTGCCAGCAGCCCAGGGTTTAGGAAACTATACGAGCAGTACTTC,CASSPGFRKLYEQYF
TRBJ2-1,TRBV6-5,15,NA,NA,TGTGCCAGCAGTTACGGGGATAGCTCCTACAATGAGCAGTTCTTC,CASSYGDSSYNEQFF
TRBJ2-3,TRBV28,17,NA,TRBD2,TGTGCCAGCAGTCAGTATAGTGGGGGCGGGAGGACAGATACGCAGTATTTT,CASSQYSGGGRTDTQYF
TRBJ2-7,TRBV6-1,14,NA,NA,TGTGCCAGCAGCCCAATCCTAAGCTCCTACGAGCAGTACTTC,CASSPILSSYEQYF
TRBJ2-7,TRBV28,16,once,NA,TGTGCCAGCAGTTCTCCTTCCAGGGTTTCTGCCTACGAGCAGTACTTC,CASSSPSRVSAYEQYF
TRBJ1-2,TRBV11-2,14,NA,NA,TGTGCCAGCAGCTCGACCGGACGAAACTATGGCTACACCTTC,CASSSTGRNYGYTF
TRBJ2-7,TRBV7-2,14,once,TRBD1,TGTGCCAGCAGCTACCGCAGACAGGGCAACGAGCAGTACTTC,CASSYRRQGNEQYF
TRBJ2-7,TRBV13,15,NA,NA,TGTGCCAGCAGCTTAGGCTCGGGACACCTCTACGAGCAGTACTTC,CASSLGSGHLYEQYF
TRBJ2-3,TRBV4-1,17,once,TRBD2,TGCGCCAGCAGCTCCAGGTGGTTGCGGGAGTCGGCAGATACGCAGTATTTT,CASSSRWLRESADTQYF
TRBJ2-1,TRBV19,15,NA,TRBD2,TGTGCCAGTAGTAGGACGGGAGGGCCTCGGAATGAGCAGTTCTTC,CASSRTGGPRNEQFF
TRBJ2-3,TRBV7-9,12,once,NA,TGTGCCAGCAGCCGAGGGACAGATACGCAGTATTTT,CASSRGTDTQYF
TRBJ1-2,TRBV6-5,13,NA,NA,TGTGCCAGCAGGATTGGGCGCAACTATGGCTACACCTTC,CASRIGRNYGYTF
TRBJ2-7,TRBV6-5,13,few,TRBD1,TGTGCCAGCAGGCCGACAGGGGTCTACGAGCAGTACTTC,CASRPTGVYEQYF
TRBJ2-7,TRBV2,15,NA,TRBD2,TGTGCCAGCAGTGGACTAGCGGGAGAGTTAAGGGAGCAGTACTTC,CASSGLAGELREQYF
TRBJ2-2,TRBV7-9,15,NA,NA,TGTGCCAGCAGCCCCGGGACAACGAACACCGGGGAGCTGTTTTTT,CASSPGTTNTGELFF
TRBJ1-1,TRBV28,14,NA,NA,TGTGCCAGCAGTTTATTAGGGGAGAACACTGAAGCTTTCTTT,CASSLLGENTEAFF
TRBJ2-3,TRBV13,14,NA,TRBD1,TGTGCCAGCAGCTCCCGGGACAGTGCAGATACGCAGTATTTT,CASSSRDSADTQYF
TRBJ2-7,TRBV27,13,NA,NA,TGTGCCAGCAGTTTGGCGAATACCTACGAGCAGTACTTC,CASSLANTYEQYF